This T cell receptor (beta chain) was profiled in a study of T cells after yellow fever vaccination. Across the study: Researchers used SMART-Seq v4 Ultra Low Input to prepare fractions that had low cell numbers.

The CDR3 totals 11 residues. Germline V gives CDR1 KGHSH, CDR2 LQKENI. Deletions cut 3 bases from V and 5 bases from J, with 5 bases between. TCRdb reprocessed the 5' RACE reads via MiXCR and lists one record per CDR3 protein. The sample contains about 400,000 distinct CDR3 sequences, 6.2% of which appear only once. This clonotype was seen repeatedly, ten times or more. Its antigen remains unidentified. Study-wide results and caveats: After the booster, 95% to 98% of CD4 and roughly nine tenths of CD8 primary-response clones were re-detected.

The chain joins TRBV18 to TRBJ2-7, with D uncertain. The source is a man younger than 40 who received the YFV17D yellow fever vaccine. The source was PBMCs, collected 5 days after the yellow fever booster vaccination. The CDR3 nucleotides read TGTGCCAGCTCACCTGACAACGAGCAGTACTTC. As protein: CASSPDNEQYF.